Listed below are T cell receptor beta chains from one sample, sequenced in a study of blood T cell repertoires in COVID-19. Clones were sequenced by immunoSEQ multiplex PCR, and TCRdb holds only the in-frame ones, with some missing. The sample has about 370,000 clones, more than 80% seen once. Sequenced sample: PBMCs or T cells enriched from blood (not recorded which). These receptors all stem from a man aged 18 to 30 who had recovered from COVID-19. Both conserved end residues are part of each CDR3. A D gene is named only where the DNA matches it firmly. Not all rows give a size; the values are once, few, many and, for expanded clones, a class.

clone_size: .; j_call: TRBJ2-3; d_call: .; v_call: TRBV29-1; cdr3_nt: TGCAGCGTTGCCAGGATAAACACAGATACGCAGTATTTT; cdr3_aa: CSVARINTDTQYF
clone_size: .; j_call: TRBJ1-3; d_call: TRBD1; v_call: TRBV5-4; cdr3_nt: TGTGCCAGCAGCATGGGGACAGGACCAAACACCATATATTTT; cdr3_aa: CASSMGTGPNTIYF
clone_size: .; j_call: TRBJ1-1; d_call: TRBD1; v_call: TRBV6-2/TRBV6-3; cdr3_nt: TGTGCCAGCAGTTACCCTCAACAGGGGTGGGCCACTGAAGCTTTCTTT; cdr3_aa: CASSYPQQGWATEAFF
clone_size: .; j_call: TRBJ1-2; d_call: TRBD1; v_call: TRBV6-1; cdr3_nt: TGTGCCAGCAGTGACAGGGGGCCCGGCTACACCTTC; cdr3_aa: CASSDRGPGYTF
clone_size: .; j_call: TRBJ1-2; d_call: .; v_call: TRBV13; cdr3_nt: TGTGCCAGCAGCTTAGGCCAGTCGGGGGTCTACACCTTC; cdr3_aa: CASSLGQSGVYTF
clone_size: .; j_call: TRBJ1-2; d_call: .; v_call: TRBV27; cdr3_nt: TGTGCCAGCCGCCAGGGCACTCAATTAGGGGGCTACACCTTC; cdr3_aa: CASRQGTQLGGYTF
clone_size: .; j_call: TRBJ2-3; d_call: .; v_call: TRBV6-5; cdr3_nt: TGTGCCAGCAGCCAAATCACAGATACGCAGTATTTT; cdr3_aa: CASSQITDTQYF
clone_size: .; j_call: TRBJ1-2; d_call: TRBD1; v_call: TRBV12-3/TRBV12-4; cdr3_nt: TGTGCCAGCAGTTTAGAGGGGGCGCTCGGCTACACCTTC; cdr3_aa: CASSLEGALGYTF
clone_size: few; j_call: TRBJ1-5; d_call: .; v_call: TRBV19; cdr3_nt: TGTGCCAGTAATGACGGGATACCCCAGCATTTT; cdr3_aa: CASNDGIPQHF
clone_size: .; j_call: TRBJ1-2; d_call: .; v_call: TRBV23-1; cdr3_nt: TGCGCCAGCAGTCAATCGACCCACAGGGACTATGGCTACACCTTC; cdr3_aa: CASSQSTHRDYGYTF
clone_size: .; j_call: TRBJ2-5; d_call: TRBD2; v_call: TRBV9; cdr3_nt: TGTGCCAGCAGCGTAGCGGGGAGCGGGACCCAAGAGACCCAGTACTTC; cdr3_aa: CASSVAGSGTQETQYF
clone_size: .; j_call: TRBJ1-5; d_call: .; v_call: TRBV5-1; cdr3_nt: TGCGCCAGCAGCTTGGACGGGGGGACTCATAGCAATCAGCCCCAGCATTTT; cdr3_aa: CASSLDGGTHSNQPQHF
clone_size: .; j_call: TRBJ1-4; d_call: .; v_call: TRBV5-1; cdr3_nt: TGCGCCAGTGGTACAGGGTCTATAGAAAAACTGTTTTTT; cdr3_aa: CASGTGSIEKLFF
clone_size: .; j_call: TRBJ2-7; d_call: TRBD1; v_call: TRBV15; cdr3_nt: TGTGCCACCAGCAGAGGGAGGGACAGGGTACACGAGCAGTACTTC; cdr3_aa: CATSRGRDRVHEQYF
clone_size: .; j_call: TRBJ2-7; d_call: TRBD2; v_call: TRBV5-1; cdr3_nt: TGCGCCAGCAGCTTGGGTGGGACTAGCGGGAGTTACGAGCAGTACTTC; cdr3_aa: CASSLGGTSGSYEQYF
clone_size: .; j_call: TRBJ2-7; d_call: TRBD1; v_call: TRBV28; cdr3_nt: TGTGCCAGCACGACAGGGGGCGTCTTGTACGAGCAGTACTTC; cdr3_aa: CASTTGGVLYEQYF
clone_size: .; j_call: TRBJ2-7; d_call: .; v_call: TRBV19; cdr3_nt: TGTGCCAGTAGTCGGGCAGGGGGGCAATACGAGCAGTACTTC; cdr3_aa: CASSRAGGQYEQYF
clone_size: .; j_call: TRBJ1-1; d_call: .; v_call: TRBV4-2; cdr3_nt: TGTGCCAGCAGCCAAACGGGCGGGGGGCTTAATTTGAACACTGAAGCTTTCTTT; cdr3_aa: CASSQTGGGLNLNTEAFF
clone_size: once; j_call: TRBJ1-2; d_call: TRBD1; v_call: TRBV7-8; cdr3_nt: TGTGCCAGCAGCTTAGCGCCAACAGGGGGACAATGGGGCTACACCTTC; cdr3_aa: CASSLAPTGGQWGYTF
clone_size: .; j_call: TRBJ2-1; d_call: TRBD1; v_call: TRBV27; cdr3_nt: TGTGCCAGCAGTTCAAACGAACAGGGGGCTAGGGATGAGCAGTTCTTC; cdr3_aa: CASSSNEQGARDEQFF
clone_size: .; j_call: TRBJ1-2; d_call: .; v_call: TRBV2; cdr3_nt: TGTGCCAGCAGCAGAGGCTATGGCTACACCTTC; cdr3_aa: CASSRGYGYTF
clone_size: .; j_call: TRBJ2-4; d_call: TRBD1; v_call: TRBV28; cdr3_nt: TGTGCCAGCAACCTCGAAGGGACAGACAAAAACATTCAGTACTTC; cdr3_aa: CASNLEGTDKNIQYF
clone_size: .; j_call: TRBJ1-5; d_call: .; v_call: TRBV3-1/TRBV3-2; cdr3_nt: TGTGCCAGCAGCCAGGGCAGGGGTAGCAATCAGCCCCAGCATTTT; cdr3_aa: CASSQGRGSNQPQHF
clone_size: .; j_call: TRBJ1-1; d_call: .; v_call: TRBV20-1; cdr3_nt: TGCAGTGCTGTCGACAGACTTGAAGCTTTCTTT; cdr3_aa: CSAVDRLEAFF
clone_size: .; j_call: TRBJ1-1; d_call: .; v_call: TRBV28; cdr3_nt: TGTGCCAGCACCGCACCACAGGGTCACACTGAAGCTTTCTTT; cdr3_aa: CASTAPQGHTEAFF
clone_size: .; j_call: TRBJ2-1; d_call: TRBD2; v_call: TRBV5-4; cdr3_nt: TGTGCCAGCAGCTTGGCCCGTAGCGGGAGATTTGAGCAGTTCTTC; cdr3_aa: CASSLARSGRFEQFF
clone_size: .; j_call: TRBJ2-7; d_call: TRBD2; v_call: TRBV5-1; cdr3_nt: TGCGCCAGCAGTCTGGGTAGCGGGGGGATCTACGAGCAGTACTTC; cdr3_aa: CASSLGSGGIYEQYF
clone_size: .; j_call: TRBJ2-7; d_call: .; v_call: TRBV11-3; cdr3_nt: TGTGCCAGCAGCGTACTGCAGGGCCATGGCGAGCAGTACTTC; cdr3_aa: CASSVLQGHGEQYF
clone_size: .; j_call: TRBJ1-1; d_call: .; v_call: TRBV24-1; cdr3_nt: TGTGCCACCAGGGGCATGAACACTGAAGCTTTCTTT; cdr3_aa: CATRGMNTEAFF
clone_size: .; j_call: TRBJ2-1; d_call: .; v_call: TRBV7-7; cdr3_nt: TGTGCCAGCAGCCCCCGCTCCTACAATGAGCAGTTCTTC; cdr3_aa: CASSPRSYNEQFF
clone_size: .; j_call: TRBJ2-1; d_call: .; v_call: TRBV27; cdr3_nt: TGTGCCAGCAGTTTATCAGTAGCAACTCTTAATGAGCAGTTCTTC; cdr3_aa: CASSLSVATLNEQFF
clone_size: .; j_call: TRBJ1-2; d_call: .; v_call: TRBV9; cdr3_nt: TGTGCCAGCAGCGCATCCCATTATGGCTACACCTTC; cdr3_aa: CASSASHYGYTF
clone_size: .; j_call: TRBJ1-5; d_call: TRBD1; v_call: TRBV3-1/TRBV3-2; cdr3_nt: TGTGCCAGCAGCCAAACGGGACAGAGTCAGCCCCAGCATTTT; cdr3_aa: CASSQTGQSQPQHF
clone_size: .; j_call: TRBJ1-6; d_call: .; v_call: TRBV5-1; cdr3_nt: TGCGCCAGCAGCCTAGGAAGCAATAATTCACCCCTCCACTTT; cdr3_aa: CASSLGSNNSPLHF
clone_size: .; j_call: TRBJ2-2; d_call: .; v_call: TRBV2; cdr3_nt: TGTGCCAGCGCAAGAGGGGGGGAGCTGTTTTTT; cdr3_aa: CASARGGELFF
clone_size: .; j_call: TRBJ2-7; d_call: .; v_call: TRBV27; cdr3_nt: TGTGCCAGCAGTTGGAAGGGGTCGCCGACCTACGAGCAGTACTTC; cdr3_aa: CASSWKGSPTYEQYF
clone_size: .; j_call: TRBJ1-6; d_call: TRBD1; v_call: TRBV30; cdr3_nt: TGTGCCTGGAGCCTCGGACAGGGCGGTTCACCCCTCCACTTT; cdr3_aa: CAWSLGQGGSPLHF
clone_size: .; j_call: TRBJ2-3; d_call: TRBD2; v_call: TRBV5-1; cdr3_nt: TGCGCCAGCAGCTTGGGACTAGCGTCTAGCACAGATACGCAGTATTTT; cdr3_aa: CASSLGLASSTDTQYF
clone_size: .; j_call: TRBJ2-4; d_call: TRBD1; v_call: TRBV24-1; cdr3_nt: TGTGCCACCAGTGATTCGGACAGGGGGAACATTCAGTACTTC; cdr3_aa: CATSDSDRGNIQYF
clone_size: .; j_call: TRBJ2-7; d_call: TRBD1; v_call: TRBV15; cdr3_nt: TGTGCCACCAGCACCCTCGGGACAGCACCCTACGAGCAGTACTTC; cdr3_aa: CATSTLGTAPYEQYF
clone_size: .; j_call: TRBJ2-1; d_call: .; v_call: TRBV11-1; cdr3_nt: TGTGCCAGCAGCCTTGGACCCCAGGGGACTGAGCAGTTCTTC; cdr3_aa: CASSLGPQGTEQFF
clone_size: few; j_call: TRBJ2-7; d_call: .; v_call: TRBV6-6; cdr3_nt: TGTGCCAGCAGTTTAGGGGGAAGCTCCTACGAGCAGTACTTC; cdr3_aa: CASSLGGSSYEQYF
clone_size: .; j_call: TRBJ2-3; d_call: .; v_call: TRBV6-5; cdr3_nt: TGTGCCAGCAATAGCCTTAGCACAGATACGCAGTATTTT; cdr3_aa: CASNSLSTDTQYF
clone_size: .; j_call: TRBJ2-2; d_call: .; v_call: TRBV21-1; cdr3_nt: TGTGCCAGCAGCATGGGGCAGTTCGGGGAGCTGTTTTTT; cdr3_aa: CASSMGQFGELFF
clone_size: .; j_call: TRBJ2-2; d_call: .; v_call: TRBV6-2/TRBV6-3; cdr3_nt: TGTGCCAGCAGTCACTACCTGACAGGGAACACCGGGGAGCTGTTTTTT; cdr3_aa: CASSHYLTGNTGELFF
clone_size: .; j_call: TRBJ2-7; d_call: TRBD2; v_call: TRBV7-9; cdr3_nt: TGTGCCAGCAACTACGGACTAGCGGGATCTTACGAGCAGTACTTC; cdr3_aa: CASNYGLAGSYEQYF